This T cell receptor (beta chain) was observed in a study of immune evolution from preneoplasia to lung adenocarcinoma. Study outcomes and limitations: Normal lung had highest clonality; later lesions appeared denser, more diverse. From normal lung to invasive adenocarcinoma, top clone frequencies appeared to decrease.

In the case of this clone: What it binds is not known.

Sequencing used immunoSEQ multiplex PCR; TCRdb keeps in-frame clones, though not all of them. The sample records roughly 7,300 clones, just under 75% being singletons. Sequencing used FFPE atypical adenomatous hyperplasia tissue from the lung. Subset defined: atypical adenomatous hyperplasia (AAH), lung preneoplasia. The sequence was obtained from an older donor with lung adenocarcinoma. Some clones in this sample may be carry-over from other donors' samples.

The CDR3 sequence: CASSFKETQYF. In DNA, the CDR3 is TGTGCCAGCAGCTTTAAGGAGACCCAGTACTTC. The rearrangement links TRBV5-4 to TRBJ2-5; D ambiguous. This CDR3 contains 11 residues. Per germline, CDR1 SGHNT and CDR2 YYREEE (reference sequence). Trimming cost V 2 bases and J 5 bases, with 4 bases left between them.